The clone carrying this TCR beta chain was seen only once. Original analysis: Quantification of nucleated cells was approximated via reference gene primer amplification. Here immunoSEQ multiplex PCR was the method, and the copy in TCRdb shows in-frame clones only, minus some. D and trimming come from the DNA, and the V and J calls and clone size come from that table. The sample carries tens of thousands of clones, 70% to 85% recorded once. This CDR3 has 15 amino acids. Germline values: CDR1 SGHTA, CDR2 FQGTGA. Trimming took 1 base from V and 0 from J, leaving 9 bases between them. The data were taken from a study of blood T cell repertoires in COVID-19. Study context: Collection of acute and convalescent COVID-19 samples took place in the United States, Italy and Spain. The analysed material was cDNA or gDNA that came from T cells, B-cell-depleted T cells, or PBMCs.

The chain links TRBV7-3 to TRBJ1-2, with D maybe TRBD1 (6 bases). The sequence was collected from a man aged 55 to 70 with acute or convalescent COVID-19. The source material was peripheral blood. The CDR3 coding sequence is TGTGCCAGCAGCTTAAGTACAGGGTCTAACTATGGCTACACCTTC. This gives the protein CASSLSTGSNYGYTF.